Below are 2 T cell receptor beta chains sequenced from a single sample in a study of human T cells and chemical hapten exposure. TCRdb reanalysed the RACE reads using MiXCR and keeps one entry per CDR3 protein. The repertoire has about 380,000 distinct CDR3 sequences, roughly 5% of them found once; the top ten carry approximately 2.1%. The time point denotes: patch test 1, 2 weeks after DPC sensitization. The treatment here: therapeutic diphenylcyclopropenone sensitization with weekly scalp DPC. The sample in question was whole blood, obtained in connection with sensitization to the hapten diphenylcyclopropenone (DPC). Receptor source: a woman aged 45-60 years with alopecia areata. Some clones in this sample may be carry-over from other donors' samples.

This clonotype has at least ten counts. The CDR3 here is CATKQVSGNTIYF. CDR3 nucleotide sequence: TGTGCCACCAAGCAGGTCTCTGGAAACACCATATATTTT. The gene calls are TRBV7-9 and TRBJ1-3; no clear D. V was shortened by 10 bases and J by 0 bases, with 10 bases between the two germline ends. This CDR3 contains 13 residues. Germline-derived CDR1 and CDR2 are SEHNR and FQNEAQ (reference sequence).

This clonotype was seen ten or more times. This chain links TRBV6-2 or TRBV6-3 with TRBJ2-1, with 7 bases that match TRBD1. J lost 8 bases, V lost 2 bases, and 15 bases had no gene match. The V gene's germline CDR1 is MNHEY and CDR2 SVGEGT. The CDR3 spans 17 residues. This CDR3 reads CASSYPAAGGLIDEQFF. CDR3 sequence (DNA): TGTGCCAGCAGTTACCCTGCCGCAGGGGGTTTAATAGATGAGCAGTTCTTC.